A selection of T cell receptor beta chains follows, all from one sample in a study of blood T cell repertoires in COVID-19. Clones were read by immunoSEQ multiplex PCR, and TCRdb kept only the in-frame ones, dropping some. Counted here are 150,000 to 200,000 clones, 88% occurring once; the ten biggest clones make up 4% to 5%. The source material was peripheral blood. The receptors shown here come from a human donor in a cohort sampled during active COVID-19. Both conserved end residues are part of each CDR3. D genes are given only for firm matches.

CDR3aa | j_gene | v_gene | d_gene
CASSLAGGRGTNTEAFF | TRBJ1-1 | TRBV7-6 | -
CASKLQGNTEAFF | TRBJ1-1 | TRBV11-2 | -
CASSETSGGRGEQFF | TRBJ2-1 | TRBV2 | TRBD2
CASSLAPGTGERTYEQYF | TRBJ2-7 | TRBV5-1 | TRBD1
CASSLGGGNQPQHF | TRBJ1-5 | TRBV7-2 | -
CASSDPGGGGPDTQYF | TRBJ2-3 | TRBV10-1 | TRBD2
CASSPVAGGGAYRSPLHF | TRBJ1-6 | TRBV7-6 | TRBD1
CASSVGRDYEQYF | TRBJ2-7 | TRBV2 | -
CASSSGLAGVTGELFF | TRBJ2-2 | TRBV27 | TRBD2
CASSQRGTGYPNYGYTF | TRBJ1-2 | TRBV4-3 | TRBD1
CASSFRPTSGAPYEQYF | TRBJ2-7 | TRBV28 | TRBD2
CASSLGTSTGELFF | TRBJ2-2 | TRBV11-2 | TRBD2
CASSFLAGSSTDTQYF | TRBJ2-3 | TRBV5-4 | -
CASSLNRATEAFF | TRBJ1-1 | TRBV5-8 | -
CASSFSTSGRAGNTQYF | TRBJ2-3 | TRBV7-2 | TRBD2
CASSQGSSGSGANVLTF | TRBJ2-6 | TRBV4-2 | TRBD2
CASSLGRGAGELFF | TRBJ2-2 | TRBV5-6 | -
CASSRTGRIFANEKLFF | TRBJ1-4 | TRBV7-2 | TRBD1
CASSPGGQGYGYTF | TRBJ1-2 | TRBV6-6 | TRBD1
CASSLAGDTYEQYF | TRBJ2-7 | TRBV28 | -
CASSGRGTTDTQYF | TRBJ2-3 | TRBV2 | -
CASSNRGSRNEQFF | TRBJ2-1 | TRBV6-2/TRBV6-3 | TRBD1
CASGGTGGSTDTQYF | TRBJ2-3 | TRBV21-1 | -
CASSRTGTIDTQYF | TRBJ2-3 | TRBV4-1 | TRBD2
CASSQDAGNSPLHF | TRBJ1-6 | TRBV4-3 | -
CAWSPGTGADTQYF | TRBJ2-3 | TRBV30 | TRBD1
CASSEGEGYSNQPQHF | TRBJ1-5 | TRBV6-1 | -
CASSPPGISYEQYF | TRBJ2-7 | TRBV6-5 | -
CASSLDRQGLYGYTF | TRBJ1-2 | TRBV5-1 | TRBD1
CASSESGLADTQYF | TRBJ2-3 | TRBV10-1 | TRBD2
CASSFSGGGHNEQFF | TRBJ2-1 | TRBV3-1/TRBV3-2 | -
CASSLDWTSGEQFF | TRBJ2-1 | TRBV11-2 | TRBD2
CASSPSGGSEQFF | TRBJ2-1 | TRBV7-9 | TRBD2
CASSRGGDPYEQYF | TRBJ2-7 | TRBV18 | TRBD2
CASSLSPPTGTTSSTDTQYF | TRBJ2-3 | TRBV27 | -
CASSVTESGQAFGGYTF | TRBJ1-2 | TRBV9 | TRBD1
CASRLRRSSYNSPLHF | TRBJ1-6 | TRBV27 | -
CASSLTTSGSLYNEQFF | TRBJ2-1 | TRBV7-2 | TRBD2
CATSGHKGNTIYF | TRBJ1-3 | TRBV28 | -
CASSFPGLVNEQFF | TRBJ2-1 | TRBV11-2 | TRBD2
CASSLTRMNTEAFF | TRBJ1-1 | TRBV5-1 | -
CASSGPGLGTQYF | TRBJ2-5 | TRBV2 | -
CATHPGTGNTGELFF | TRBJ2-2 | TRBV18 | TRBD1